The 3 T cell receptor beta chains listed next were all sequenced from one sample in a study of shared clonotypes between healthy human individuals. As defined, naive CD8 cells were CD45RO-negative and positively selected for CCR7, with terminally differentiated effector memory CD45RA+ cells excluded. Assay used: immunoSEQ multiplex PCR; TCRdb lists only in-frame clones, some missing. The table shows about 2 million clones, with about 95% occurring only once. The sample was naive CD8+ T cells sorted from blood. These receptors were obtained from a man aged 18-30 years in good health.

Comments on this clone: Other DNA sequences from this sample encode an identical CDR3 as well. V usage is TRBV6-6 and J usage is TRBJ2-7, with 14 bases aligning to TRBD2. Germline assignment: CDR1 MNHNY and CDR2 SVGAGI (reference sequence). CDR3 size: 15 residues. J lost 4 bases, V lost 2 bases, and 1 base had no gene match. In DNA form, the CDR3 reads TGTGCCAGCAGTTACGGGACTAGCGGGGGATACGAGCAGTACTTC. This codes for CASSYGTSGGYEQYF.

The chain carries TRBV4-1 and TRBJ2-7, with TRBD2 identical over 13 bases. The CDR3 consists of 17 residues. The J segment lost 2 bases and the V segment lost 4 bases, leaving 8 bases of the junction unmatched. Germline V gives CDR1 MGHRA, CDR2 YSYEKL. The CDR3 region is CASSPRTSGGPTYEQYF. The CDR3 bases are TGCGCCAGCAGCCCCCGGACTAGCGGGGGCCCCACCTACGAGCAGTACTTC.

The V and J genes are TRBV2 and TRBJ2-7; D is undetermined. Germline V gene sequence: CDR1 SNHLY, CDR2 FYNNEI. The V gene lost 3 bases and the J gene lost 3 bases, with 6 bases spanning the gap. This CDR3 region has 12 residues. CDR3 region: CASSDLHYEQYF. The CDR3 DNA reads TGTGCCAGCAGTGACCTCCACTACGAGCAGTACTTC.